This T cell receptor beta chain was recovered during a study of vaccination effects on CD4 cells after COVID-19. The data were produced by immunoSEQ multiplex PCR, yet TCRdb's version contains in-frame clones alone and is incomplete. Among more than 12,000 clones listed, more than 70% were seen once. Comment on this clone: Its target is unknown.

After expansion with viral peptide pools in the ViraFEST assay, antigen-specific CD4+ T cells were sequenced. Researchers isolated CD4+ T cells once approximately eleven days of culture had elapsed. The infection with SARS-CoV-2 (confirmed by PCR) occurred in this person between March and December 2020. Participants each got two BNT162b2 or mRNA-1273 vaccine doses. Looked up from germline, CDR1 is SGDLS and CDR2 is YYNGEE. V dropped 4 bases and J dropped 4 bases, with 14 bases sitting between them. The CDR3 spans 14 residues. The clonotype originates from a human donor who had a prior SARS-CoV-2 infection. The V and J genes are TRBV9 and TRBJ1-1, with D hard to call. Sequencing used CD4+ T cells from PBMCs cultured with HCoV-NL63 spike peptides, obtained after COVID-19 vaccination. The CDR3 spells CASSSTFSSTEAFF. CDR3 DNA: TGTGCCAGCAGCTCCACCTTTTCGAGCACTGAAGCTTTCTTT.